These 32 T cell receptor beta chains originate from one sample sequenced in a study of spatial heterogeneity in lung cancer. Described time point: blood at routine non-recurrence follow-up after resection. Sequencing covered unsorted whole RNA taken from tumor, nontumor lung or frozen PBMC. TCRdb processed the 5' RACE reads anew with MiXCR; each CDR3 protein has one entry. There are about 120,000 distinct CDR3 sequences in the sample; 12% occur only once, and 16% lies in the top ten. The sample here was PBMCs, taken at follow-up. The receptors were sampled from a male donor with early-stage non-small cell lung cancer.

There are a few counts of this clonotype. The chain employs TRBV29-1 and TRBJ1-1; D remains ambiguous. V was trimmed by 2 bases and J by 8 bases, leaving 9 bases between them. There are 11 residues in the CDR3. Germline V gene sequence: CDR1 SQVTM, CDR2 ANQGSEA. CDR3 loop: CSVERGAEAFF. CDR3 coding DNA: TGCAGCGTTGAACGGGGAGCCGAAGCTTTCTTT. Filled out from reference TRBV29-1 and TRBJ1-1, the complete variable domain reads SAVISQKPSRDICQRGTSLTIQCQVDSQVTMMFWYRQQPGQSLTLIATANQGSEATYESGFVIDKFPISRPNLTFSTLTVSNMSPEDSSIYLCSVERGAEAFFGQGTRLTVV.

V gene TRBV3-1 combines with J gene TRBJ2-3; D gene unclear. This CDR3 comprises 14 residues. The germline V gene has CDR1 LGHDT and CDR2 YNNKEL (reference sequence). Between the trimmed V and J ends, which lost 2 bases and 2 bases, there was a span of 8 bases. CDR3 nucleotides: TGTGCCAGCAGCCAAAAGCGAGACACAGATACGCAGTATTTT. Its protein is CASSQKRDTDTQYF.

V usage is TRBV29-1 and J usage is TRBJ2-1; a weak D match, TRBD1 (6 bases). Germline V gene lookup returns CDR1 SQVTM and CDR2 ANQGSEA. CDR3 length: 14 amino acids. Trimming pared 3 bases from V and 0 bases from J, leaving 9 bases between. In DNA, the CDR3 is TGCAGCGTTGATGCCAGGGGCTCCTACAATGAGCAGTTCTTC. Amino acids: CSVDARGSYNEQFF.

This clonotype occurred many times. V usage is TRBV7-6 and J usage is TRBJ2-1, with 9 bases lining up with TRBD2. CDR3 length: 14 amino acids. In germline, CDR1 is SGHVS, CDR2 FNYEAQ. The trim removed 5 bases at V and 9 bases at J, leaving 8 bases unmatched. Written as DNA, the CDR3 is TGTGCCAGCAGCGTTAGCGGGGGACGTCTTGAGCAGTTCTTC. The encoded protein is CASSVSGGRLEQFF.

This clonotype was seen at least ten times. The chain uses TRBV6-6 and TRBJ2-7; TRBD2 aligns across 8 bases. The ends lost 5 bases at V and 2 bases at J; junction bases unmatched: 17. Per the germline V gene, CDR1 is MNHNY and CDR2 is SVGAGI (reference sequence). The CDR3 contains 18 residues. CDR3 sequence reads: CASSLGTSGYMGTYEQYF. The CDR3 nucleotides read TGTGCCAGCAGTCTGGGAACTAGCGGCTATATGGGGACCTACGAGCAGTACTTC.

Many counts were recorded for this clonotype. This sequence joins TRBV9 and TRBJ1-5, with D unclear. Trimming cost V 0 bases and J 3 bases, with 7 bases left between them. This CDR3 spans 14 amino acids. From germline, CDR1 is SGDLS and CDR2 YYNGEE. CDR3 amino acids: CASSVVPDNQPQHF. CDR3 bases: TGTGCCAGCAGCGTAGTTCCAGACAATCAGCCCCAGCATTTT.

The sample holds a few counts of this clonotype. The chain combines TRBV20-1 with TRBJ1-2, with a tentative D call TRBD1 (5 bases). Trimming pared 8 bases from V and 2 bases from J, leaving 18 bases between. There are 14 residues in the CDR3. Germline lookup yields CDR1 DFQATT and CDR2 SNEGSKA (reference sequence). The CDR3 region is CSPPRPGINYGYTF. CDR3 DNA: TGCAGTCCTCCCCGCCCAGGGATCAACTATGGCTACACCTTC.

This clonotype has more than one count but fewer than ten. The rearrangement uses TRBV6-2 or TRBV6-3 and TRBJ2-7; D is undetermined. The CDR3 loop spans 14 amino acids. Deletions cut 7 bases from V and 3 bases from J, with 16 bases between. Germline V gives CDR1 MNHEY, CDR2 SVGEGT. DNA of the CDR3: TGTGCCAGCACCCCCGGCAGCGTTGACTACGAGCAGTACTTC. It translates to CASTPGSVDYEQYF.

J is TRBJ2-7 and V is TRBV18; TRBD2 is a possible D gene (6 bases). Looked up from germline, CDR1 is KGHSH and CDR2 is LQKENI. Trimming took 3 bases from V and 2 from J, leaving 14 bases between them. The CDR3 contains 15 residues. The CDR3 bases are TGTGCCAGCTCACCGCGGCGGGACCCTACCTACGAGCAGTACTTC. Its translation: CASSPRRDPTYEQYF.

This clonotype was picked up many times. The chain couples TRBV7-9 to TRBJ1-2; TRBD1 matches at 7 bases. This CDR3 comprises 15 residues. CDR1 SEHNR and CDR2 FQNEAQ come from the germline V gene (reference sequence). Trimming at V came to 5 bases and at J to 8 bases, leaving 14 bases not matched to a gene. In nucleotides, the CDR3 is TGTGCCAGCAGCGCACTATTGGACAGGATCGAAGGCTACACCTTC. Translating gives CASSALLDRIEGYTF. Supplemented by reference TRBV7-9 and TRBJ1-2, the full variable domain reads DTGVSQNPRHKITKRGQNVTFRCDPISEHNRLYWYRQTLGQGPEFLTYFQNEAQLEKSRLLSDRFSAERPKGSFSTLEIQRTEQGDSAMYLCASSALLDRIEGYTFGSGTRLTVV.

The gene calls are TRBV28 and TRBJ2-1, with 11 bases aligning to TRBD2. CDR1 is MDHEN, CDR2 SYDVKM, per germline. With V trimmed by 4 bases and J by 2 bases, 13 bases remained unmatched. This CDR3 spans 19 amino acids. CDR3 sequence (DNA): TGTGCCAGCAGTTCCCGACTAGCGGGGTTCACAAGAGCCTACAATGAGCAGTTCTTC. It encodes CASSSRLAGFTRAYNEQFF.

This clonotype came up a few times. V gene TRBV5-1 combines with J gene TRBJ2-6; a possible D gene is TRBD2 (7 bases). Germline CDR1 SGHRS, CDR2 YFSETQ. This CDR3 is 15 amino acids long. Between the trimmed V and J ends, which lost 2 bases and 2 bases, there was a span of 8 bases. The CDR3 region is CASSFGGPGANVLTF. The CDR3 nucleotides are TGCGCCAGCAGCTTCGGGGGGCCTGGGGCCAACGTCCTGACTTTC.

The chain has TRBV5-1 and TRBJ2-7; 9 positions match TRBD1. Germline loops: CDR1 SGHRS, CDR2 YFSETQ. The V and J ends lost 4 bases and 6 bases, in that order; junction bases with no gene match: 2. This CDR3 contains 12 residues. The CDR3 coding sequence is TGCGCCAGCAGCCTGGACAGGGGCGAGCAGTACTTC. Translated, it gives CASSLDRGEQYF.

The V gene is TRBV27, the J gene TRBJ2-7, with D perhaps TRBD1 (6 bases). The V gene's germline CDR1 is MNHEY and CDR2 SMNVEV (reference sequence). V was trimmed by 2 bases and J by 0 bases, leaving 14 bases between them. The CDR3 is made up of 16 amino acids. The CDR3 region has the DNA TGTGCCAGCAGTTTAACCCGGACAGCGAGCTCCTACGAGCAGTACTTC. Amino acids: CASSLTRTASSYEQYF.

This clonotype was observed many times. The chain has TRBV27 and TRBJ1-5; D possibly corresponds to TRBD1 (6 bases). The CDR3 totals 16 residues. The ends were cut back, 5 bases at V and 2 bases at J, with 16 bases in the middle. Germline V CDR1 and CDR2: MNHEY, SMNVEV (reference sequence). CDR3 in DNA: TGTGCCAGCAGTCAGACCGGGACAAAAGGCAATCAGCCCCAGCATTTT. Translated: CASSQTGTKGNQPQHF.

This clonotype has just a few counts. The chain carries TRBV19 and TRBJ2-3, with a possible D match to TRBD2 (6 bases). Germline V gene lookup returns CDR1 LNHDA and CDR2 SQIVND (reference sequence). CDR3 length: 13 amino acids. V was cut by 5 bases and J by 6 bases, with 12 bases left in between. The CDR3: CASSLAVPDTQYF. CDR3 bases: TGTGCCAGTAGTTTAGCGGTCCCGGATACGCAGTATTTT. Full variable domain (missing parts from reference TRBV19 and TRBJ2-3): DGGITQSPKYLFRKEGQNVTLSCEQNLNHDAMYWYRQDPGQGLRLIYYSQIVNDFQKGDIAEGYSVSREKKESFPLTVTSAQKNPTAFYLCASSLAVPDTQYFGPGTRLTVL.

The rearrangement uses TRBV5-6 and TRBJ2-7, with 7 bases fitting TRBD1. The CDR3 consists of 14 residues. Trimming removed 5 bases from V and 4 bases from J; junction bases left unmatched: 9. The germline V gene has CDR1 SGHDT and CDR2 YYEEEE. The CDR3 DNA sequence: TGTGCCAGCAGGTCCGGGACAGTCTCTTACGAGCAGTACTTC. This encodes CASRSGTVSYEQYF.

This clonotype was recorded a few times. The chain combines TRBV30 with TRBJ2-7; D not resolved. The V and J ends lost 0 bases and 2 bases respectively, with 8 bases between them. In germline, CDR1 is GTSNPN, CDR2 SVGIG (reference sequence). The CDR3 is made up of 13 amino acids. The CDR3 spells CAWSVRYPYEQYF. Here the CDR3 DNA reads TGTGCCTGGAGTGTCAGGTACCCCTACGAGCAGTACTTC.

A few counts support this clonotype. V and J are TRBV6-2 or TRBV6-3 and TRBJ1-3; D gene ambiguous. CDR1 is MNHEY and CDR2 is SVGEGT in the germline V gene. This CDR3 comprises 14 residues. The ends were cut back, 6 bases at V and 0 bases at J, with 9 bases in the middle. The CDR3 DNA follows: TGTGCCAGCAGCCGAGCAGTCTCTGGAAACACCATATATTTT. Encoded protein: CASSRAVSGNTIYF.

The CDR3 DNA is TGTGCCAGCAGTGAATCCGCGGAGACCCAGTACTTC. This encodes CASSESAETQYF. The genes are TRBV2 and TRBJ2-5, with no clear D. There are 12 residues in the CDR3. V was pared by 2 bases and J by 5 bases, with 6 bases between. Germline-derived CDR1 and CDR2 are SNHLY and FYNNEI.

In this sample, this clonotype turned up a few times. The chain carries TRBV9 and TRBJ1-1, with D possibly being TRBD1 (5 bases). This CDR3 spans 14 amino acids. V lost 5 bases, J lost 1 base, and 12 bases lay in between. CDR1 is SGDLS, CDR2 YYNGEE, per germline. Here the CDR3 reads CASRKGLSNTEAFF. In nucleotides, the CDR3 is TGTGCCAGCAGAAAGGGACTTTCGAACACTGAAGCTTTCTTT.

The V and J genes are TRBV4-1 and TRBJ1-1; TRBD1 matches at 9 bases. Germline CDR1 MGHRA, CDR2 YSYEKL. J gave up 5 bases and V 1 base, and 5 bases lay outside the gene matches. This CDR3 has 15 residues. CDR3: CASSQVRTGATEAFF. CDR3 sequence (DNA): TGCGCCAGCAGCCAAGTGAGGACAGGGGCAACTGAAGCTTTCTTT.

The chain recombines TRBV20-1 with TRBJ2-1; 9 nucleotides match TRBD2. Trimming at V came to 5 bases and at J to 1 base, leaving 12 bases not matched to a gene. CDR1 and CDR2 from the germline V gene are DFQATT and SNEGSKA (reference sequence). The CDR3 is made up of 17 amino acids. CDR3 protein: CSAPPSVAGVSYNEQFF. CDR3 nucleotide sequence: TGCAGTGCTCCCCCTTCGGTAGCGGGGGTTTCCTACAATGAGCAGTTCTTC.

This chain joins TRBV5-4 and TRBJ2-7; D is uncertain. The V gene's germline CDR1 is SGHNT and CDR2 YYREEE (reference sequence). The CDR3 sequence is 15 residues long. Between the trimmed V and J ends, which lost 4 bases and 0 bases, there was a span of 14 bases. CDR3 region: CASSLDFWSSYEQYF. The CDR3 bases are TGTGCCAGCAGCCTAGACTTCTGGAGCTCCTACGAGCAGTACTTC.

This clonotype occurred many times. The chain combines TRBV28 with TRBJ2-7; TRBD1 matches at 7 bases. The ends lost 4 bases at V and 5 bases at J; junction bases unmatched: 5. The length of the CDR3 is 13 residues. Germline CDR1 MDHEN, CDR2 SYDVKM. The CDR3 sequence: CASSYFDRDEQYF. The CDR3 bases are TGTGCCAGCAGTTACTTCGACAGGGACGAGCAGTACTTC.

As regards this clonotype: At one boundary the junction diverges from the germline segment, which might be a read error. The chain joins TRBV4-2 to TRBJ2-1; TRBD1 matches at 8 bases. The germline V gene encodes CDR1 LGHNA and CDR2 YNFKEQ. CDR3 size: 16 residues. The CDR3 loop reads CVSSQKDRAGGNEQFF. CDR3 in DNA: TGTGTCAGCAGCCAAAAGGACAGGGCAGGAGGCAATGAGCAGTTCTTC.

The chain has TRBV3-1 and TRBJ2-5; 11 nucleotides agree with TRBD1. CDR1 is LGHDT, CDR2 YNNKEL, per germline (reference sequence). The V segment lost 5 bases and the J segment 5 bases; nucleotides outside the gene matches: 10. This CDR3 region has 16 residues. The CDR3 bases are TGTGCCAGCAGCAGTCGGGACAGGGGGATTATGGAGACCCAGTACTTC. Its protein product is CASSSRDRGIMETQYF.

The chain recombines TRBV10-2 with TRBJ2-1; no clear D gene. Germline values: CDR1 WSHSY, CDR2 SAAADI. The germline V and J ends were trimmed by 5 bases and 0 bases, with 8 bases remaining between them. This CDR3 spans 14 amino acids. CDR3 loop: CASSRQFSYNEQFF. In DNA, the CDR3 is TGCGCCAGCAGTAGGCAGTTCTCCTACAATGAGCAGTTCTTC.

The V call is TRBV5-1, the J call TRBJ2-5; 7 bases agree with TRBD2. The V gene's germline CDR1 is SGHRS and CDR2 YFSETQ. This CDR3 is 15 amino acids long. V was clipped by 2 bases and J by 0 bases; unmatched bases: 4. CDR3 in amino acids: CASSLGRGYQETQYF. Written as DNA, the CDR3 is TGCGCCAGCAGCTTAGGGCGGGGGTACCAAGAGACCCAGTACTTC. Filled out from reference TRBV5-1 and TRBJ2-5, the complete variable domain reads KAGVTQTPRYLIKTRGQQVTLSCSPISGHRSVSWYQQTPGQGLQFLFEYFSETQRNKGNFPGRFSGRQFSNSRSEMNVSTLELGDSALYLCASSLGRGYQETQYFGPGTRLLVL.

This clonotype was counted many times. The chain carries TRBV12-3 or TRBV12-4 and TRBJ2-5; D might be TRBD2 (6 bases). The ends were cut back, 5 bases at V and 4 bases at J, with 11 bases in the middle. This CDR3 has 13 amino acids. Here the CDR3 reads CASSPTRGETQYF. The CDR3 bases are TGTGCCAGCAGTCCGACTAGGGGAGAGACCCAGTACTTC.

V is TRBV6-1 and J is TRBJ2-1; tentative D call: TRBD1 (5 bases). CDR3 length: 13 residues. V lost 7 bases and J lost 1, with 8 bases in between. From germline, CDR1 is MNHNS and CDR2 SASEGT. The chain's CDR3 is CASNRFSYNEQFF. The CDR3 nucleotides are TGTGCCAGCAACAGGTTTTCCTACAATGAGCAGTTCTTC.

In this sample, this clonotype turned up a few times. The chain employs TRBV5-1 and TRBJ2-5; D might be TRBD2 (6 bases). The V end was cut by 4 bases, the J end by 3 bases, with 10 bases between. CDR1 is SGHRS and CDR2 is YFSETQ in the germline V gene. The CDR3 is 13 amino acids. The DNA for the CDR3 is TGCGCCAGCAGCAGGGACTGGGAAGAGACCCAGTACTTC. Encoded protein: CASSRDWEETQYF.